This TCR beta chain is drawn from a study of T cell repertoires in cytomegalovirus infection. Study overall: Use of recently identified HLA-C-restricted and well-studied HLA-B-restricted CMV epitopes was part of the study. Shared public TCR beta signatures pointed to both CMV infection and a matching HLA type.

The CDR3 is 19 residues long. V shed 2 bases and J 8 bases; nucleotides not matched to a gene: 21. Germline V gives CDR1 DFQATT, CDR2 SNEGSKA (reference sequence). TCRdb called the reads again in MiXCR, with one record for every CDR3 protein. The sample includes hundreds of thousands of distinct CDR3 sequences, about 39% seen only once; the top ten take about two fifths. This clonotype came up a few times. The antigen is unknown. Broader study findings: Predominance within the ex vivo response was attributable to HLA-C-restricted CMV-specific TCR beta clonotypes.

Source: cultured PBMCs, taken from culture after CMV antigen stimulation. The receptor comes from a human donor in good health (CMV status not recorded). Some clones in this sample may be carry-over from other donors' samples. The chain employs TRBV20-1 and TRBJ2-1; 10 bases fit TRBD2. The CDR3 DNA reads TGCAGTGCTAGAAGGGTTGTTGGTAGCGGGGGGCCCCCCCGCGATGAGCAGTTCTTC. It yields the protein CSARRVVGSGGPPRDEQFF.